This T cell receptor (beta chain) came from a study of blood T cells in healthy people across ages. It was with a sample-barcoded 5' primer and a J-beta primer mix that a second PCR of roughly 7 to 12 cycles was run. TCRdb re-derived calls from the 5' RACE reads in MiXCR, one entry per CDR3 protein. The table has hundreds of thousands of distinct CDR3 sequences, under 25% seen once. This clonotype was picked up a small number of times. This TCR derives from a man between 65 and 85 years old in good health. The sequenced sample consisted of blood.

In DNA form, the CDR3 reads TGTGCCAGCCAGGCGGGAGGGTACAATGAGCAGTTCTTC. Translating it yields CASQAGGYNEQFF. The chain carries TRBV6-2 or TRBV6-3 and TRBJ2-5; 9 bases line up with TRBD2. The J call may be mistaken, given a closer DNA end match to TRBJ2-1. The length of the CDR3 is 13 residues. Germline V gene data show CDR1 as MNHEY and CDR2 as SVGEGT.